This record covers a single T cell receptor beta chain. Its specificity is not known. The CDR3 loop spans 14 amino acids. The V end lost 6 bases, the J end lost 4 bases, and 15 bases lay between the germline ends. Germline V gene lookup returns CDR1 SGHTA and CDR2 FQGNSA. The source of the sample is a study of T cell clonotyping in hematopoietic cell transplantation. Study-wide findings and caveats: Pathologically expanded recipient clonotypes increased progressively from day 30 to day 180 as diversity fell. Broader posttransplant TCR repertoire diversity was predicted by graft donor and pretransplant recipient Inverse Simpson Index values.

Generated by immunoSEQ multiplex PCR, the TCRdb table keeps only in-frame clones and is missing some. The data hold about 70,000 clones, with 90% to 95% observed a single time. The TCR sequence derives from a man aged 50 or older in good health. Some clones in this sample may be carry-over from other donors' samples. Sequenced input: peripheral blood mononuclear cells. The chain couples TRBV7-2 to TRBJ1-2, with TRBD1 as a possible D gene (5 bases). The CDR3 spells CASRIGAQGYGYTF. DNA of the CDR3: TGTGCCAGCAGAATCGGAGCCCAGGGCTATGGCTACACCTTC.